Below, 11 T cell receptor beta chains from the same sample are listed, as sequenced in a study of identical twins. Using its own MiXCR run on the 5' RACE reads, TCRdb lists one record per CDR3 protein. This table has about 240,000 distinct CDR3 sequences, 9.5% to 15% appearing once. The same sample was also used in a study of yellow fever vaccine responses in identical twins.

Source material: memory (CD45RO+) T cells sorted from blood. Receptors were obtained from a woman in her late teens or twenties in good health.

This chain uses TRBV5-6 with TRBJ2-1; 11 positions match TRBD1. Germline V lookup: CDR1 SGHDT, CDR2 YYEEEE. J lost 3 bases, V lost 3 bases, and 2 bases had no gene match. The CDR3 runs 15 residues. The CDR3 coding sequence is TGTGCCAGCAGCTGGGACAGGGGGTACTACAATGAGCAGTTCTTC. Residues: CASSWDRGYYNEQFF.

This clonotype turned up a few times. The chain uses TRBV5-1 and TRBJ2-3; no reliable D call. V dropped 3 bases and J dropped 0 bases, with 11 bases sitting between them. Germline-derived CDR1 and CDR2 are SGHRS and YFSETQ. The CDR3 covers 15 residues. The CDR3 reads CASSSGLISTDTQYF. DNA of the CDR3: TGCGCCAGCAGCTCTGGCTTGATTAGCACAGATACGCAGTATTTT.

This clonotype turned up a few times. CDR3 region: CAISVGLAPQETQYF. The CDR3 coding sequence is TGTGCCATCAGTGTTGGGCTAGCGCCACAAGAGACCCAGTACTTC. The V gene is TRBV10-3, the J gene TRBJ2-5, with D possibly being TRBD2 (6 bases). Trimming took 4 bases from V and 2 from J, leaving 14 bases between them. CDR1 ENHRY and CDR2 SYGVKD come from the germline V gene. The CDR3 is 15 residues long.

This clonotype was observed at least ten times. This chain connects TRBV5-4 to TRBJ2-2; 9 nucleotides agree with TRBD1. There are 17 residues in the CDR3. After removal of 2 bases from V and 6 bases from J, the junction contained 11 bases not matched to a gene. Germline CDR1 and CDR2: SGHNT and YYREEE (reference sequence). CDR3: CASSFPAGTGKPGELFF. The CDR3 nucleotides are TGTGCCAGCAGCTTTCCGGCCGGGACAGGGAAGCCCGGGGAGCTGTTTTTT.

The chain carries TRBV2 and TRBJ2-1; TRBD2 matches at 8 bases. CDR1 is SNHLY and CDR2 is FYNNEI in the germline V gene. V lost 4 bases, J lost 9 bases, and 5 bases stayed unmatched. This CDR3 contains 13 residues. The CDR3 is CASSVRGGSEQFF. DNA for the CDR3: TGTGCCAGCAGTGTCCGGGGGGGCTCTGAGCAGTTCTTC.

The chain combines TRBV7-2 with TRBJ1-2; TRBD1 might be the D (6 bases). V was pared by 3 bases and J by 8 bases, with 13 bases between. The germline V gene has CDR1 SGHTA and CDR2 FQGNSA. The CDR3 sequence is 13 residues long. CDR3 sequence: CASSLDSKGGYTF. CDR3 DNA: TGTGCCAGCAGCTTGGACAGTAAGGGGGGCTACACCTTC.

This chain links TRBV5-1 with TRBJ1-1; possibly TRBD1 for D (5 bases). This CDR3 contains 13 residues. Per the germline V gene, CDR1 is SGHRS and CDR2 is YFSETQ. The V end lost 5 bases, the J end lost 5 bases, and 13 bases lay between the germline ends. The CDR3: CASRTQVDTEAFF. The CDR3 DNA sequence: TGCGCCAGCAGGACACAGGTTGATACTGAAGCTTTCTTT.

This chain uses TRBV4-3 with TRBJ2-4, with TRBD2 as a possible D gene (6 bases). Germline CDR1 is LGHNA and CDR2 is YSLEER. The CDR3 spans 14 residues. Trimming removed 1 base from V and 6 bases from J, with 10 bases in between. The CDR3 loop reads CASSQGRAANIQYF. DNA for the CDR3: TGCGCCAGCAGCCAAGGGAGGGCCGCAAACATTCAGTACTTC.

CDR3 protein: CASSPQGLPLYEQYF. The DNA for the CDR3 is TGCGCCAGCAGCCCGCAGGGACTACCACTCTACGAGCAGTACTTC. This chain uses TRBV5-1 with TRBJ2-7, with 7 bases lining up with TRBD2. CDR1 SGHRS and CDR2 YFSETQ come from the germline V gene. This CDR3 region has 15 residues. J lost 3 bases, V lost 4 bases, and 10 bases had no gene match.

The rearrangement links TRBV20-1 to TRBJ2-5; D call uncertain. CDR3 length: 12 residues. Germline-derived CDR1 and CDR2 are DFQATT and SNEGSKA (reference sequence). Trimming removed 8 bases from V and 1 base from J, with 11 bases in between. This CDR3 reads CSPRVGQETQYF. DNA of the CDR3: TGCAGTCCCCGGGTGGGCCAAGAGACCCAGTACTTC.

There are a few counts of this clonotype. The chain links TRBV6-2 or TRBV6-3 to TRBJ2-5, with TRBD1 matching over 8 bases. V trimming: 1 base; J trimming: 4 bases; junction bases outside the gene matches: 17. The germline V gene encodes CDR1 MNHEY and CDR2 SVGEGT. The length of the CDR3 is 19 residues. The CDR3 sequence: CASSYFLVVAGGTTETQYF. For the CDR3, the DNA is TGTGCCAGCAGTTACTTTCTGGTCGTGGCAGGGGGCACGACAGAGACCCAGTACTTC.